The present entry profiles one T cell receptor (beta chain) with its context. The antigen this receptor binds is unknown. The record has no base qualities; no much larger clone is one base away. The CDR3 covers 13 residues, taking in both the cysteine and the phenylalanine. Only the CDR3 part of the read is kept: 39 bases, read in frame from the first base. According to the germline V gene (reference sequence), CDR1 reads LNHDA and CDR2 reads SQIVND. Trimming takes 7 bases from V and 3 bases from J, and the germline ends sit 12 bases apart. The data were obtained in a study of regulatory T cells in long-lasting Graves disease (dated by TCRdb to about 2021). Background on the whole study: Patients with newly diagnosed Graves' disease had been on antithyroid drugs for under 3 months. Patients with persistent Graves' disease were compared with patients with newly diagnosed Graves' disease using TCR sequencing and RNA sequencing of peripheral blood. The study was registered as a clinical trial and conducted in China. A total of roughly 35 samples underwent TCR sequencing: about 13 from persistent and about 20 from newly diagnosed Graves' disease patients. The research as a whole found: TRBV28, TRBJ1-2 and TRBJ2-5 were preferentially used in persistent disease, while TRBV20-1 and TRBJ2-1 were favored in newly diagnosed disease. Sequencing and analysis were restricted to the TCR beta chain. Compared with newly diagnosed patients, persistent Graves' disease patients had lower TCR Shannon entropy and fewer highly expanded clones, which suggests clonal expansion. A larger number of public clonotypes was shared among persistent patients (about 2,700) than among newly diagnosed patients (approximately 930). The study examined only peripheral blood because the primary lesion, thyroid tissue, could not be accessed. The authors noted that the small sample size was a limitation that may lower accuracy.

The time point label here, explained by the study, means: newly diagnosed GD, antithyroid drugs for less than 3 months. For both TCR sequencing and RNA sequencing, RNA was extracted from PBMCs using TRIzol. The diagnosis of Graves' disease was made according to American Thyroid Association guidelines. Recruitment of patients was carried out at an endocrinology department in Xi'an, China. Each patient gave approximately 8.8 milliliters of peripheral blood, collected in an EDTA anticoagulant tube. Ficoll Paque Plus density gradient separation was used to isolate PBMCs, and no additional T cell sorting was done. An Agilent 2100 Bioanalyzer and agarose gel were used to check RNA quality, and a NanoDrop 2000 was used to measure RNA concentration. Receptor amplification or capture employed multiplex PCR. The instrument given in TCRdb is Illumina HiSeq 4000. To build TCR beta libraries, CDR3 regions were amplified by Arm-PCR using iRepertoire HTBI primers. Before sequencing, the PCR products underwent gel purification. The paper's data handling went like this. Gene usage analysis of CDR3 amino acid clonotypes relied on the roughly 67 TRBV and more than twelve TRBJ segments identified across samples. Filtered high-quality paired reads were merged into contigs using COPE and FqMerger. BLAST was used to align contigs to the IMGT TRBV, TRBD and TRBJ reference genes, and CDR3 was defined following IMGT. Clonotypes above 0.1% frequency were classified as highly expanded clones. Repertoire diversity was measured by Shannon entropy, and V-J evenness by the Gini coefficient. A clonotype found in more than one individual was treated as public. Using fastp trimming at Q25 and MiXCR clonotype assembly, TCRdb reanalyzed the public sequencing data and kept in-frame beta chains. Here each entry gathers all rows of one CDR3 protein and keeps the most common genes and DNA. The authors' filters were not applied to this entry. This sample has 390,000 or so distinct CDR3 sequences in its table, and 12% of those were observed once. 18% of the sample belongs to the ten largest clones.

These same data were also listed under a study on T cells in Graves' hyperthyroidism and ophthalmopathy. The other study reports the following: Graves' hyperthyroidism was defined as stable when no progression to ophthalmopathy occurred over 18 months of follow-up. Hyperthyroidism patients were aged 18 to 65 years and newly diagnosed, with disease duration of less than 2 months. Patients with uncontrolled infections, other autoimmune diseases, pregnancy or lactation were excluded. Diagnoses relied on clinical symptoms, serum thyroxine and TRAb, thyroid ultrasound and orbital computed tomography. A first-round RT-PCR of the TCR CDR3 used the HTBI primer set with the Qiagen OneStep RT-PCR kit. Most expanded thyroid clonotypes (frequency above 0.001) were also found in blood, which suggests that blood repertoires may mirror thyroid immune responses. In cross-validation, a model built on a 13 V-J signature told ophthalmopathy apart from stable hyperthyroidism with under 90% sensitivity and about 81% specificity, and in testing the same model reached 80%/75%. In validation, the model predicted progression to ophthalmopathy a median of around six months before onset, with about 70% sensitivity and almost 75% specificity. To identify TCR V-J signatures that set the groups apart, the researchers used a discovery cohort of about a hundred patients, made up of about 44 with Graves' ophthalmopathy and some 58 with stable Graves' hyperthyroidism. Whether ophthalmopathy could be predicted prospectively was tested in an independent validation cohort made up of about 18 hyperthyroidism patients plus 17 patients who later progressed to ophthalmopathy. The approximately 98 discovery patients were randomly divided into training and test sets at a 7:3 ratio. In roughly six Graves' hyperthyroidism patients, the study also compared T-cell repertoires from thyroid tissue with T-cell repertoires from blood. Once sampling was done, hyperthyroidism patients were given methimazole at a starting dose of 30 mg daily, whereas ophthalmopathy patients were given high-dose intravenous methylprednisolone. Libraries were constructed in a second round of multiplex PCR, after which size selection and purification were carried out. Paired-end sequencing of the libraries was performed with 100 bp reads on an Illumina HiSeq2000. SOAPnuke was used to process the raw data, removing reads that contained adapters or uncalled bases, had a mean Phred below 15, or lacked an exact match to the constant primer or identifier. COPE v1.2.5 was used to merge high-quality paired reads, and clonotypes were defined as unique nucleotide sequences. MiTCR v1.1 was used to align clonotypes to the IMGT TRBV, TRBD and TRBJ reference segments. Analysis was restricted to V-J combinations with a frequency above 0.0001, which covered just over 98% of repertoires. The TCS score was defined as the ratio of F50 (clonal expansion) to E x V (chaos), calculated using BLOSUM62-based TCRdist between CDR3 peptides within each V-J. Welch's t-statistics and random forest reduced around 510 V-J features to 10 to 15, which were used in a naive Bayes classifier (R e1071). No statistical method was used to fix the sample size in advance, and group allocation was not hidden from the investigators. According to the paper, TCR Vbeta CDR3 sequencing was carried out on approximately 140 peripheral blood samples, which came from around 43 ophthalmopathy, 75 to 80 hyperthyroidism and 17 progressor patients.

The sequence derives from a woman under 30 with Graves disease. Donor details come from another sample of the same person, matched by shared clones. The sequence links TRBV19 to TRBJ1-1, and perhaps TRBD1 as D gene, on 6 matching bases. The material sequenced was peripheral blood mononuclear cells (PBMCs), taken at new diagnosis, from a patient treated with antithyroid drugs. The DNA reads TGTGCCAGTATGCTCAGGGGTTACACTGAAGCTTTCTTT. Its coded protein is CASMLRGYTEAFF.